The following is a TCR beta chain sequence with its context. The source of the sample is a study of T cells of healthy individuals. Each CDR3 protein is one row after TCRdb ran MiXCR on the 5' RACE reads. In the table there are 60,000 to 75,000 distinct CDR3 sequences, around 15% of which are singletons. This clonotype originated in a human donor in good health.

The CDR3 sequence is CASSLSGQGGNSPLHF. The DNA of the CDR3 is TGTGCCAGCAGTTTATCGGGACAGGGAGGCAATTCACCCCTCCACTTT. This rearrangement joins TRBV12-3 or TRBV12-4 to TRBJ1-6; 9 bases line up with TRBD1. The trim removed 2 bases at V and 7 bases at J, leaving 6 bases unmatched. The CDR3 runs to 16 residues.